This is a list of T cell receptor beta chains from one sample in a study of blood T cells in healthy people across ages. Each CDR3 protein is one row after TCRdb ran MiXCR on the 5' RACE reads. The sample has 850,000 to 1,100,000 distinct CDR3 sequences, approximately 38% seen once; the top ten hold about an eighth. The sequenced sample consisted of blood. The receptors come from a man aged 18 to 30 in good health. CDR3s include the opening cysteine and the closing phenylalanine or tryptophan. The order of the fields is J gene, V gene, clone size, D gene, CDR3 protein, CDR3 DNA. A D gene is named only where the DNA matches it firmly. Size is stated for part of the rows, as once, few or many counts, or as a class when the clone is expanded.

j_call: TRBJ2-5; v_call: TRBV15; clone_size: few; d_call: NA; cdr3_aa: CATSSLYGRQETQYF; cdr3_nt: TGTGCCACCAGCAGTTTGTATGGGCGCCAAGAGACCCAGTACTTC
j_call: TRBJ2-3; v_call: TRBV12-3/TRBV12-4; clone_size: many; d_call: NA; cdr3_aa: CASSPEDTQYF; cdr3_nt: TGTGCCAGCAGTCCCGAGGATACGCAGTATTTT
j_call: TRBJ1-5; v_call: TRBV20-1; clone_size: few; d_call: TRBD1; cdr3_aa: CSARQTGSNQPQHF; cdr3_nt: TGCAGTGCTCGGCAGACAGGGAGTAATCAGCCCCAGCATTTT
j_call: TRBJ1-1; v_call: TRBV12-3/TRBV12-4; clone_size: NA; d_call: NA; cdr3_aa: CASSTGPRGTEAFF; cdr3_nt: TGTGCCAGCAGTACCGGACCCCGCGGCACTGAAGCTTTCTTT
j_call: TRBJ2-5; v_call: TRBV7-2; clone_size: many; d_call: NA; cdr3_aa: CASSSGHETQYF; cdr3_nt: TGTGCCAGCAGCTCCGGTCACGAGACCCAGTACTTC
j_call: TRBJ2-1; v_call: TRBV11-2; clone_size: NA; d_call: TRBD2; cdr3_aa: CASSFGLAKFF; cdr3_nt: TGTGCCAGCAGCTTTGGACTAGCCAAGTTCTTC
j_call: TRBJ2-1; v_call: TRBV9; clone_size: many; d_call: NA; cdr3_aa: CASNPGQTSYNEQFF; cdr3_nt: TGTGCCAGCAACCCCGGACAGACCTCCTACAATGAGCAGTTCTTC
j_call: TRBJ2-3; v_call: TRBV4-3; clone_size: NA; d_call: TRBD2; cdr3_aa: CASSQETSGGMDTQYF; cdr3_nt: TGCGCCAGCAGCCAAGAGACTAGCGGGGGTATGGATACGCAGTATTTT
j_call: TRBJ1-5; v_call: TRBV20-1; clone_size: few; d_call: NA; cdr3_aa: CSARTGQFSNQPQHF; cdr3_nt: TGCAGTGCTAGGACAGGTCAATTTAGCAATCAGCCCCAGCATTTT
j_call: TRBJ2-2; v_call: TRBV10-3; clone_size: NA; d_call: NA; cdr3_aa: CAIGPGEGELFF; cdr3_nt: TGTGCCATCGGGCCCGGAGAAGGGGAGCTGTTTTTT